This TCR beta chain was retrieved from a study of blood T cell repertoires in COVID-19. Study in general: Samples representing acute and convalescent COVID-19 were sourced from the United States, Italy and Spain.

The CDR3 consists of 20 residues. The ends were cut back, 4 bases at V and 4 bases at J, with 30 bases in the middle. CDR1 and CDR2 from the germline V gene are SGHTA and FQGTGA. TCRdb keeps only in-frame clones here, not all; method: immunoSEQ multiplex PCR. The sample has a few hundred thousand clones, more than 70% seen once. This receptor was identified in a man aged 50-59 years with active or convalescent COVID-19. The specimen was peripheral blood. The rearrangement uses TRBV7-3 and TRBJ2-3, with D tentatively TRBD2 (6 bases). CDR3: CASSSTTSRQGPPISDTQYF. The CDR3 DNA reads as TGTGCCAGCAGCTCAACGACTAGTAGGCAAGGACCTCCGATCTCAGATACGCAGTATTTT.